The source of this T cell receptor (beta chain) is a study of response to subunit inactivated influenza vaccine (dated by TCRdb to the late 2010s). Notes on the research overall: Deep quantitative T cell receptor repertoire profiling was used in the study to track responses to a trivalent subunit inactivated influenza vaccine.

The protocol used for the library was RT-PCR. Reads for this sample came from an Illumina HiSeq 2500. TCRdb ran its own pipeline on the public reads, namely fastp trimming at Q25 and MiXCR clone calling, and kept in-frame beta chains. A single entry per CDR3 protein holds the most common genes and DNA from its merged rows. This sample lists 800,000 or so distinct CDR3 sequences; less than 25% were detected once. The leading ten clones occupy about a tenth of the sample. Overall study outcomes, separate from this receptor: The authors proposed that each seasonal influenza vaccination may bring in only a limited number of new T cells.

This clonotype was detected a few times. Its antigen remains undetermined. There are no base qualities to consult, and no much larger clone falls within one base. Sequencing used PBMCs from blood, obtained about 5 days after vaccination. This TCR came from a man in his forties or fifties who received an inactivated influenza vaccine. Donor details come from another sample of the same person, matched by shared clones.

This receptor carries the CDR3 CASTEGSASTDTQYF. The sequence in DNA is TGTGCCAGCACCGAAGGGTCCGCAAGCACAGATACGCAGTATTTT. The sequence joins TRBV25-1 to TRBJ2-3; the D gene identity is not certain. V was cut back by 7 bases and J by 0 bases, leaving a gap of 14 bases between them. The CDR3 runs 15 amino acids, cysteine and phenylalanine included. Only the CDR3 DNA stays, 45 bases, in frame from base 1. In the germline V gene, CDR1 corresponds to MGHDK and CDR2 to SYGVNS.